A selection of T cell receptor beta chains follows, all from one sample in a study of beta chain features in type 1 diabetes. Here immunoSEQ multiplex PCR was the method, and the copy in TCRdb shows in-frame clones only, minus some. The table records hundreds of thousands of clones, over 13% of them present only once. The material sequenced was naive CD4+ T cells from blood. Source of these receptors: a man younger than 35 with type 1 diabetes. Both conserved end residues are part of each CDR3. Each record gives: clone size, V gene, J gene, D gene, CDR3 DNA, CDR3 protein. The D gene is left open where the match is weak. Size tells how often a clone was seen (once, few, many) or the class of an expanded clone, and some rows leave it out.

few	TRBV7-2	TRBJ1-3	-	TGTGCCAGCAGCTTCCAAGGAGCCAGAAACACCATATATTTT	CASSFQGARNTIYF
few	TRBV6-6	TRBJ1-2	-	TGTGCCAGCAGCATCCAGAGAGAGGGTAGGGATGGCTACACCTTC	CASSIQREGRDGYTF
few	TRBV5-1	TRBJ2-5	TRBD2	TGCGCCAGCAGCCCTCCTACTAGCGTCCAAGAGACCCAGTACTTC	CASSPPTSVQETQYF
few	TRBV6-5	TRBJ2-2	-	TGTGCCAGCAGCTACTCGGGTCCAGCGAGCGGGGAGCTGTTTTTT	CASSYSGPASGELFF
-	TRBV18	TRBJ1-1	-	TGTGCCAGCTCCCGGGTAAAAAGGACCCTTATGAACACTGAAGCTTTCTTT	CASSRVKRTLMNTEAFF
few	TRBV6-5	TRBJ2-7	-	TGTGCCAGCAGTTACGATCCGGCTCTCTACGAGCAGTACTTC	CASSYDPALYEQYF
-	TRBV11-3	TRBJ2-7	-	TGTGCCAGCAGCCCTCCTACAGGGACCCACGAGCAGTACTTC	CASSPPTGTHEQYF
few	TRBV6-5	TRBJ2-2	TRBD1	TGTGCCAGCAGTTCCGGGACAGGTTCGAACACCGGGGAGCTGTTTTTT	CASSSGTGSNTGELFF
-	TRBV11-1	TRBJ2-7	-	TGTGCCAGCAGCTTGAACCCCCAGGTGTCCTACGAGCAGTACTTC	CASSLNPQVSYEQYF
few	TRBV19	TRBJ2-7	TRBD2	TGTGCCAGCGGAGAGGGACTAGCGGGGGCCTACGAGCAGTACTTC	CASGEGLAGAYEQYF
few	TRBV28	TRBJ1-1	-	TGTGCCAGCGCCTCGCCCTTTGAAGCTTTCTTT	CASASPFEAFF
few	TRBV6-6	TRBJ2-3	-	TGTGCCAGCACAGGCGGCACAGATACGCAGTATTTT	CASTGGTDTQYF
-	TRBV6-5	TRBJ2-7	-	TGTGCCAGCAGAGCCCCGGCCGTCTACGAGCAGTACTTC	CASRAPAVYEQYF
few	TRBV2	TRBJ2-3	-	TGTGCCAGCAGAGGGGTTTCTAGCACAGATACGCAGTATTTT	CASRGVSSTDTQYF
few	TRBV6-1	TRBJ2-7	-	TGTGCCAGCAGTTTCATGAGTTACGAGCAGTACTTC	CASSFMSYEQYF
few	TRBV28	TRBJ2-1	-	TGTGCCAGCGCTCTCTGGGCAGAATACAATGAGCAGTTCTTC	CASALWAEYNEQFF
few	TRBV6-5	TRBJ2-2	-	TGTGCCAGCAAGAGACAGGCGTCGGGCACCGGGGAGCTGTTTTTT	CASKRQASGTGELFF
-	TRBV19	TRBJ1-5	-	TGTGCCAGTAGGGACCTTAGCAATCAGCCCCAGCATTTT	CASRDLSNQPQHF
-	TRBV15	TRBJ2-3	-	TGTGCCACCAGCAGAGATTTAGGGGATACAGATACGCAGTATTTT	CATSRDLGDTDTQYF
-	TRBV5-6	TRBJ2-5	-	TGTGCCAGCAGCTTGGGGCAGACCCAGTACTTC	CASSLGQTQYF
few	TRBV9	TRBJ2-3	TRBD2	TGTGCCAGCAGCGGAGCGGGGGGGCTTGGCACAGATACGCAGTATTTT	CASSGAGGLGTDTQYF
-	TRBV28	TRBJ2-7	TRBD1	TGTGCCACCTCGGACAGGGGCTACGAGCAGTACTTC	CATSDRGYEQYF
-	TRBV5-1	TRBJ2-7	TRBD1	TGCGCCAGCAGGACAGGGATCTCCTACGAGCAGTACTTC	CASRTGISYEQYF
-	TRBV30	TRBJ2-7	-	TGTGCCTGGAGTGTTTTCTCCTACGAGCAGTACTTC	CAWSVFSYEQYF
-	TRBV10-3	TRBJ1-2	-	TGTGCCATCAGTGAATCAGGGGTCAACTATGGCTACACCTTC	CAISESGVNYGYTF
-	TRBV20-1	TRBJ2-1	-	TGCAGTGCTAGAGTTCCCGATGAGCAGTTCTTC	CSARVPDEQFF
-	TRBV30	TRBJ1-2	-	TGTGCCTGGAGTGTACGGCCGGGGGGGAATTCTGGCTACACCTTC	CAWSVRPGGNSGYTF
few	TRBV6-5	TRBJ2-2	-	TGTGCCAGCAGCCCCAGGGGGGAAGGGACCGGGGAGCTGTTTTTT	CASSPRGEGTGELFF
few	TRBV4-1	TRBJ2-2	-	TGCGCCAGCAGCCACACAGGGAAGTTTGGGGAGCTGTTTTTT	CASSHTGKFGELFF
few	TRBV25-1	TRBJ2-3	TRBD2	TGTGCCAGCAGTGAATATCTTAAGCGGGGGGGCACAGATACGCAGTATTTT	CASSEYLKRGGTDTQYF
-	TRBV5-1	TRBJ1-1	TRBD1	TGCGCCAGCAGCTTGACATTTAAGGGACAGGGGTCTCGGGTCACTGAAGCTTTCTTT	CASSLTFKGQGSRVTEAFF
few	TRBV11-1	TRBJ2-7	-	TGTGCCAGCAGCCCTCTTACCGGATCCTACGAGCAGTACTTC	CASSPLTGSYEQYF
-	TRBV29-1	TRBJ1-1	-	TGCAGCGTTGTCCCGACAGAACCGAACACTGAAGCTTTCTTT	CSVVPTEPNTEAFF
-	TRBV5-1	TRBJ2-3	TRBD1	TGCGCCAGCAGCTCGGGACAGGGATTCACAGATACGCAGTATTTT	CASSSGQGFTDTQYF
few	TRBV28	TRBJ2-7	-	TGTGCCAGCATGCGTGGGGGGACCTACGAGCAGTACTTC	CASMRGGTYEQYF
few	TRBV9	TRBJ2-7	-	TGTGCCAGCAGCGTAGGTTTGGAGCTGAGCTCCTACGAGCAGTACTTC	CASSVGLELSSYEQYF
few	TRBV21-1	TRBJ1-2	-	TGTGCCAGCCGGGGTACAGGGGGCAACTATGGCTACACCTTC	CASRGTGGNYGYTF
-	TRBV2	TRBJ2-7	-	TGTGCCAGCAGGACGCCCGAAGCAGGGGAGTTCTCCTACGAGCAGTACTTC	CASRTPEAGEFSYEQYF
-	TRBV2	TRBJ2-5	-	TGTGCCAGCAGTGTTGGCGGAGAGACCCAGTACTTC	CASSVGGETQYF
few	TRBV30	TRBJ2-2	-	TGTGCCTGGAGTGTCTTTAGCACCGGGGAGCTGTTTTTT	CAWSVFSTGELFF
once	TRBV27	TRBJ2-5	TRBD2	TGTGTCCGGACTAGCGGGAGCTGGGAACAAGAGACCCAGTACTTC	CVRTSGSWEQETQYF
few	TRBV28	TRBJ2-5	-	TGTGCCAGCAGACCGGGATCCCACGAGACCCAGTACTTC	CASRPGSHETQYF
-	TRBV29-1	TRBJ1-1	-	TGCAGCGTTGTGGCTACAGGTGGGGGAACGGTGTGGGACACTGAAGCTTTCTTT	CSVVATGGGTVWDTEAFF